Described below is a single T cell receptor (beta chain) sequence and its context. Clones were read by immunoSEQ multiplex PCR, and TCRdb kept only the in-frame ones, dropping some. This sample has approximately 15,000 clones, with more than 75% found just once. The data were obtained in a study of technical replicates of blood from several donors. Trimming removed 5 bases from V and 3 bases from J, with 15 bases in between. Germline loops: CDR1 SGHVS, CDR2 FQNEAQ. The CDR3 spans 15 residues. The TCR originated in a human donor in good health. This chain joins TRBV7-8 and TRBJ2-3; possible D gene TRBD2, 6 bases. Sample: PBMCs. The CDR3 DNA sequence: TGTGCCAGCAGCCCTTACGGGACTTCGACAGATACGCAGTATTTT. This gives the protein CASSPYGTSTDTQYF.